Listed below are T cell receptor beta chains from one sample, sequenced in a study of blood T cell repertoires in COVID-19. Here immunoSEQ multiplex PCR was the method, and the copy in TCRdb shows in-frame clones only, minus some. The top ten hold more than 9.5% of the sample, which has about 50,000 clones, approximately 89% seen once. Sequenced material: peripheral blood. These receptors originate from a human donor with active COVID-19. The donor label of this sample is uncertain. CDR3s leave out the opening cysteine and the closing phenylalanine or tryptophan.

AMARAALETQY	TRBV10-3	TRBJ2-5
ASSGARGDQETQY	TRBV2	TRBJ2-5
ASSHRDTLYNEQF	TRBV7-9	TRBJ2-1
ASSQQDRAVY	TRBV18	TRBJ2-7
ASCGGTGKGGNTIY	TRBV27	TRBJ1-3
ASSLGGAGNQPQH	TRBV5-5	TRBJ1-5
ASSQVGQGLGGELF	TRBV5-4	TRBJ2-2
ASSYSGTGTYEQY	TRBV6-5	TRBJ2-7
ASAPTGQREQY	TRBV18	TRBJ2-7
ASSMLGGTYSGNTIY	TRBV19	TRBJ1-3
ASSEQTLLSYNEQF	TRBV6-1	TRBJ2-1
ASSASQGSSYEQY	TRBV4-2	TRBJ2-7
ASSLVGGNTEAF	TRBV7-9	TRBJ1-1
ASSQGGSSYNEQF	TRBV4-3	TRBJ2-1
SASLTLTSGSTDTQY	TRBV20-1	TRBJ2-3
ASLSIYNEQF	TRBV12-3/TRBV12-4	TRBJ2-1
ASSSWTSSSTDTQY	TRBV5-4	TRBJ2-3
ASSEELAGGPIDYEQY	TRBV2	TRBJ2-7
ASSISGTGGVTDTQY	TRBV18	TRBJ2-3
ASSLGSSGNQPQH	TRBV28	TRBJ1-5
ASSRGLAGRTDTQY	TRBV14	TRBJ2-3
ASSRQGGYGYT	TRBV12-3/TRBV12-4	TRBJ1-2
ASSGGANNEQF	TRBV11-2	TRBJ2-1
ASSSTGEGETQY	TRBV18	TRBJ2-5
AWEAGQLGRGEAF	TRBV30	TRBJ1-1
ASSQDSAGYGYT	TRBV3-1/TRBV3-2	TRBJ1-2
ASSPLSGPSDTQY	TRBV18	TRBJ2-3
ASIRQENTEAF	TRBV2	TRBJ1-1
ASRSTGAPQETQY	TRBV2	TRBJ2-5
AWSQGANEQY	TRBV30	TRBJ2-7
ASRTTSGYTGELF	TRBV19	TRBJ2-2
ASSERLAGGPKTQY	TRBV2	TRBJ2-5
ASSSLGANYGYT	TRBV7-2	TRBJ1-2
ASSLGWTEAVLGKNIQY	TRBV5-1	TRBJ2-4
AWSSDRGQEKLF	TRBV30	TRBJ1-4
ASSIMGQYSPLH	TRBV19	TRBJ1-6
ASSSPGYEQY	TRBV5-1	TRBJ2-7
ASSRLSTSGTDTQY	TRBV4-3	TRBJ2-3
ATSPTRGGQNPWDTGELF	TRBV15	TRBJ2-2
ASSSRTGGLLGTEAF	TRBV7-2	TRBJ1-1
SVGTGSEGYT	TRBV29-1	TRBJ1-2
ASSSTSGGAVYEQY	TRBV6-2/TRBV6-3	TRBJ2-7
ATSDSPARGNGYT	TRBV24-1	TRBJ1-2